This entry concerns a single TCR beta chain. What it binds is unknown. Measured with immunoSEQ multiplex PCR; TCRdb has only the in-frame clones, and not every one. The sample has more than 9,000 clones, just under 75% seen once. The CDR3 covers 14 residues. Germline V gives CDR1 ENHRY, CDR2 SYGVKD. V lost 6 bases and J lost 8, with 19 bases in between. With the ViraFEST assay, the study expanded antigen-specific CD4+ T cells using viral peptide pools, then sequenced them. CD4+ T cell isolation took place after less than 13 days of culture. Every well got around 2 million PBMC, which were grown with about 9.6 IU/ml IL-2 and roughly 10 ug/ml peptides. Days 3 and 7 were when half the medium was replaced with IL-2 medium. These data come from a study of vaccination effects on CD4 cells after COVID-19. About the study: Participants were given two doses of BNT162b2 or mRNA-1273 vaccine.

Study-level findings and limits: The vaccine-induced clones of healthy vaccinees included only 1 of 255 that cross-reacted with common cold coronaviruses.

Sequencing was performed on CD4+ T cells from PBMCs cultured with HCoV-229E spike peptides, taken before COVID-19 vaccination. This clonotype was obtained from a human donor who received a COVID-19 vaccine. The chain links TRBV10-3 to TRBJ1-2, with a possible D match to TRBD1 (5 bases). CDR3 region: CAIRTRGQGEGYTF. The DNA of the CDR3 is TGTGCCATCAGAACAAGAGGGCAGGGTGAGGGCTACACCTTC.